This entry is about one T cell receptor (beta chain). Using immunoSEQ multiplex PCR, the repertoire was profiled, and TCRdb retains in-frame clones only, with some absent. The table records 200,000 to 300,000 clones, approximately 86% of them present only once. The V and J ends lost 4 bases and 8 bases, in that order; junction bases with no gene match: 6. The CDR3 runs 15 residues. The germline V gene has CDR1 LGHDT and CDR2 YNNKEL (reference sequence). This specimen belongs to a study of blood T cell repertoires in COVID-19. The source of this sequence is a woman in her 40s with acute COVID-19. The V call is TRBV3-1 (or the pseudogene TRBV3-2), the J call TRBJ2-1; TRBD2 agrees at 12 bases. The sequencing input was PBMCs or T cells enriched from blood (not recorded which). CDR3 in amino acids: CASSPSGRESDEQFF. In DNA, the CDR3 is TGTGCCAGCAGCCCTAGCGGGAGGGAGTCCGATGAGCAGTTCTTC.